This T cell receptor beta chain is drawn from a study of blood T cell repertoires in COVID-19. As for the study in general: Collection of acute and convalescent COVID-19 samples took place in the United States, Italy and Spain. PBMCs, B-cell-depleted T cells, or T cells provided the cDNA or gDNA that made up the material.

Followed over time, Seattle patients had been enrolled while infection was active. V lost 1 base and J lost 0, with 6 bases in between. CDR3 size: 15 residues. Germline V gene lookup returns CDR1 MGHRA and CDR2 YSYEKL. As handled by the study authors: Cell counts per sample came from amplifying reference gene primers. Some clones are missing from TCRdb's copy, which holds only in-frame ones; the method was immunoSEQ multiplex PCR. That table gives V, J and clone size, and the DNA gave D and trimming. Among around 260,000 clones, 85% to 90% were seen once, and the ten largest hold 5.2%. The V call is TRBV4-1, the J call TRBJ1-4; D is ambiguous. The origin of this receptor is a woman aged 60-70 years with COVID-19, enrolled during active disease. What was sequenced was peripheral blood. The CDR3 reads CASSQATTTNEKLFF. For the CDR3, the DNA is TGCGCCAGCAGCCAAGCCACAACAACTAATGAAAAACTGTTTTTT.